The T cell receptor (beta chain) under discussion was sequenced for a study of blood T cell repertoires in COVID-19. About the research overall: The study drew acute and convalescent COVID-19 samples from the United States, Italy and Spain. T cells, B-cell-depleted T cells, or PBMCs supplied cDNA or gDNA.

Here immunoSEQ multiplex PCR was the method, and the copy in TCRdb shows in-frame clones only, minus some. The profile shows about 340,000 clones, 85% to 90% of them singletons. The clonotype originates from a woman between 70 and 85 years old with COVID-19, enrolled during active disease. The sample taken for sequencing was peripheral blood.

In DNA form, the CDR3 reads TGTGCCAGCAGCTTTAGACAGGCTTCCTACGAGCAGTACTTC. Residues: CASSFRQASYEQYF. J is TRBJ2-7 and V is TRBV5-6; D possibly corresponds to TRBD1 (6 bases). The CDR3 contains 14 residues. The V gene lost 2 bases and the J gene lost 1 base, with 10 bases spanning the gap. Germline V lookup: CDR1 SGHDT, CDR2 YYEEEE.